Sequencing of this T cell receptor (beta chain) was carried out in a study of blood T cell repertoires in COVID-19. Overall study: COVID-19 samples, acute and convalescent, were from the United States, Italy and Spain.

How the authors handled the data: Amplifying reference gene primers gave estimates of nucleated cell counts. Sequencing used immunoSEQ multiplex PCR; TCRdb keeps in-frame clones, though not all of them. V, J and clone size were drawn from that table, and D and trimming were deduced from the DNA. This table has 160,000 or so clones, approximately 83% appearing once. The V gene's germline CDR1 is WSHSY and CDR2 SAAADI. This CDR3 has 12 amino acids. Trimming removed 6 bases at V and 8 bases at J, with 13 bases between. The TCR sequence derives from a man aged 65 to 85 who had recovered from COVID-19. The V and J genes are TRBV10-2 and TRBJ1-2; a weak D match, TRBD1 (6 bases). The sequencing input was peripheral blood. In nucleotides, the CDR3 is TGCGCCAGCAGCGCCAGTAGGGGGGGCTACACCTTC. Amino acid sequence: CASSASRGGYTF.